This TCR beta chain derives from a study of regulatory T cells in long-lasting Graves disease. Study context: In persistent Graves' disease, antithyroid drugs had been taken for over 5 years and TSH receptor antibodies stayed positive. Findings of the study overall: Thyroid tissue was not studied; only peripheral blood was.

Time point defined: persistent/refractory GD, antithyroid drugs over 5 years with positive TRAb. PBMC-extracted RNA yielded the TCR library. V was clipped by 3 bases and J by 6 bases, with 8 bases between them. CDR1 is LNHDA, CDR2 SQIVND, per germline (reference sequence). The CDR3 runs 13 residues. This clonotype was picked up a small number of times. Its antigen remains unknown. Combining iRepertoire HTBI primers with Arm-PCR of CDR3 regions, the authors built TCR beta libraries. TCRdb processed the multiplex PCR reads anew with MiXCR; each CDR3 protein has one entry. This table has more than 350,000 distinct CDR3 sequences, roughly a fifth appearing once.

This TCR was recovered from a female donor with Graves disease. The chain has TRBV19 and TRBJ2-2; D is ambiguous. The material was peripheral blood mononuclear cells (PBMCs), obtained when the disease was refractory, from a patient treated with antithyroid drugs. The CDR3 loop reads CASSIGLPGELFF. The DNA of the CDR3 is TGTGCCAGTAGTATTGGTTTGCCCGGGGAGCTGTTTTTT.